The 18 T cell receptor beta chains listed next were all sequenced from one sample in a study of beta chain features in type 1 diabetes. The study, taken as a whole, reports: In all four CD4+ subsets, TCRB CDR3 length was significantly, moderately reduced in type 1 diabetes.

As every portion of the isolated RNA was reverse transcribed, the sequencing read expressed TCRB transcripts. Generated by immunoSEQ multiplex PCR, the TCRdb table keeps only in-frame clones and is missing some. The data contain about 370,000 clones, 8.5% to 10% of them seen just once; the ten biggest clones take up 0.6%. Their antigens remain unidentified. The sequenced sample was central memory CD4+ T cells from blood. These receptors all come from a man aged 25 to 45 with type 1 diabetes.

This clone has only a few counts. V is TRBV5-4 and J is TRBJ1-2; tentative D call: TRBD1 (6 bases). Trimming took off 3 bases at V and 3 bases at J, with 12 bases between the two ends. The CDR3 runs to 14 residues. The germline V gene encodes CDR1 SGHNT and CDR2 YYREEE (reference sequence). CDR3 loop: CASSSGDSYYGYTF. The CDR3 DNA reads TGTGCCAGCAGCTCAGGGGACTCCTACTATGGCTACACCTTC.

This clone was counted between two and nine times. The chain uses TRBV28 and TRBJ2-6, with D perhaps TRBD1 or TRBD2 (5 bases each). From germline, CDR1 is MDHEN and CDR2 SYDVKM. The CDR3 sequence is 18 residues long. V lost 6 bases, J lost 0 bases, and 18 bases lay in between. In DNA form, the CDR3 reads TGTGCCAGCAGGACTCCGGGACGGGAAAGCTCTGGGGCCAACGTCCTGACTTTC. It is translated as CASRTPGRESSGANVLTF.

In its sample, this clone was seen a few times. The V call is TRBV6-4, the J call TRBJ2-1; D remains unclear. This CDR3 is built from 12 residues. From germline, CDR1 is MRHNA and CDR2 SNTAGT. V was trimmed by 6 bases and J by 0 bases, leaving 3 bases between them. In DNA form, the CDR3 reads TGTGCCAGCAGGAGCTCCTACAATGAGCAGTTCTTC. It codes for CASRSSYNEQFF.

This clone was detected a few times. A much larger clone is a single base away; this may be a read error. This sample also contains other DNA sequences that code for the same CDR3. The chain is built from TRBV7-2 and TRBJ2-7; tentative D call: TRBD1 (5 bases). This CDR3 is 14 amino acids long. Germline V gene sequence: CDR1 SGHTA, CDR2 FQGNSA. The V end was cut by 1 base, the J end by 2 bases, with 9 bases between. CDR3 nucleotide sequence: TGTGCCAGCAGCTTAGGGACACCTCCCTACGAGCAGTACTTC. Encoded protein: CASSLGTPPYEQYF.

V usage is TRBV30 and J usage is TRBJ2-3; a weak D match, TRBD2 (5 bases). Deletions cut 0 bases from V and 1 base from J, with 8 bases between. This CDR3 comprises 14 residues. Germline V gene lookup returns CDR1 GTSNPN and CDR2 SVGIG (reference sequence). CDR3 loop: CAWSVSGRTDTQYF. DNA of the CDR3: TGTGCCTGGAGTGTAAGCGGTCGCACAGATACGCAGTATTTT.

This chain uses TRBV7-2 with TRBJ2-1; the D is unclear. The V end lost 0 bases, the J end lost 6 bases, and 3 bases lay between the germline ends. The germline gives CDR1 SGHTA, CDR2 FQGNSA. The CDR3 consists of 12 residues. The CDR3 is CASSLAVNEQFF. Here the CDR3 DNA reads TGTGCCAGCAGCTTAGCAGTCAATGAGCAGTTCTTC. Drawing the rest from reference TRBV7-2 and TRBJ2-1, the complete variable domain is GAGVSQSPSNKVTEKGKDVELRCDPISGHTALYWYRQSLGQGLEFLIYFQGNSAPDKSGLPSDRFSAERTGGSVSTLTIQRTQQEDSAVYLCASSLAVNEQFFGPGTRLTVL.

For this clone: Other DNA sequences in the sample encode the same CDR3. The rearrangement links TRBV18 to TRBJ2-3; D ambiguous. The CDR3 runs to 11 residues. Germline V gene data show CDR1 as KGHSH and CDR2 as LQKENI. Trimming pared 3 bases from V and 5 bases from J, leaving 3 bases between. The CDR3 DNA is TGTGCCAGCTCACCCAGAGATACGCAGTATTTT. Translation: CASSPRDTQYF.

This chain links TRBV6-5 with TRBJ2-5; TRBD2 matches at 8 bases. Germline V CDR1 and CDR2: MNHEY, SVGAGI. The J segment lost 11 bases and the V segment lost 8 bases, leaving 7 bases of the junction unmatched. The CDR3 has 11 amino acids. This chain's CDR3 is CASGNGGEQYF. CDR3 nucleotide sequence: TGTGCCAGCGGAAACGGGGGGGAGCAGTACTTC.

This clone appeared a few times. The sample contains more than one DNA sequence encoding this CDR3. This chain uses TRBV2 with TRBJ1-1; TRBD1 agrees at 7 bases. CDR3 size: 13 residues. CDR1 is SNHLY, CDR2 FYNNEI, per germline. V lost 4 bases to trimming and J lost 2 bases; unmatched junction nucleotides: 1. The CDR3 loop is CASSGQGNTEAFF. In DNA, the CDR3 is TGTGCCAGCAGTGGACAGGGAAACACTGAAGCTTTCTTT. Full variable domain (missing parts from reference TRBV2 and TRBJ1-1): EPEVTQTPSHQVTQMGQEVILRCVPISNHLYFYWYRQILGQKVEFLVSFYNNEISEKSEIFDDQFSVERPDGSNFTLKIRSTKLEDSAMYFCASSGQGNTEAFFGQGTRLTVV.

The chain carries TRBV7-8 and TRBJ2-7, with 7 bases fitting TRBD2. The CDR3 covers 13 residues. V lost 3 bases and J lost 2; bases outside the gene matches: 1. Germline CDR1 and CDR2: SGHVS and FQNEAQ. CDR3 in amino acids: CASSLLAAYEQYF. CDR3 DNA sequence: TGTGCCAGCAGCTTGCTAGCGGCCTACGAGCAGTACTTC.

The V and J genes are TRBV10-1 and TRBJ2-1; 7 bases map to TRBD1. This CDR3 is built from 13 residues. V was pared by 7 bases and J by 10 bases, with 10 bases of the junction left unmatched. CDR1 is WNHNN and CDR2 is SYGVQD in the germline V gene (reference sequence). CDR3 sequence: CASMKPGQREQFF. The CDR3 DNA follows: TGCGCCAGCATGAAACCGGGACAGAGAGAGCAGTTCTTC.

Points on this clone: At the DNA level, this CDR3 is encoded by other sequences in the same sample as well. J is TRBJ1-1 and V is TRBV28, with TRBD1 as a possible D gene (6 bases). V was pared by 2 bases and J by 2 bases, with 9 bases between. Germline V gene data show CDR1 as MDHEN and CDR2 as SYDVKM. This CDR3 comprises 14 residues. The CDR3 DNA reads TGTGCCAGCAGTTTAGAGGGGGTAAACACTGAAGCTTTCTTT. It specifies CASSLEGVNTEAFF.

This CDR3 reads CASTPSTRSQPQHF. CDR3 sequence (DNA): TGTGCCAGTACCCCGAGTACACGGAGTCAGCCCCAGCATTTT. The chain uses TRBV19 and TRBJ1-5; no firm D call. The V and J ends lost 7 bases and 6 bases respectively, with 16 bases between them. The CDR3 has 14 amino acids. Germline CDR1 reads LNHDA; CDR2 reads SQIVND (reference sequence).

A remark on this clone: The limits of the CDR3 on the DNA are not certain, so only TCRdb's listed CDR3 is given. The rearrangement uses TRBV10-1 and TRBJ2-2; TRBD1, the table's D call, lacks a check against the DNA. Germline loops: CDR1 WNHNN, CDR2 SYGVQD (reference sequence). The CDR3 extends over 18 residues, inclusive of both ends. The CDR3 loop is CASSQSKSGTPNRGAVFF.

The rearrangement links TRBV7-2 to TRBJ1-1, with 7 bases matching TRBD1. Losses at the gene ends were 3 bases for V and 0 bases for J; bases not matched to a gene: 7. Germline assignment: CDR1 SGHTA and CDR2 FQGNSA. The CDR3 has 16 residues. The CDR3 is CASSFRQGGMNTEAFF. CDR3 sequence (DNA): TGTGCCAGCAGCTTTAGGCAGGGGGGGATGAACACTGAAGCTTTCTTT.

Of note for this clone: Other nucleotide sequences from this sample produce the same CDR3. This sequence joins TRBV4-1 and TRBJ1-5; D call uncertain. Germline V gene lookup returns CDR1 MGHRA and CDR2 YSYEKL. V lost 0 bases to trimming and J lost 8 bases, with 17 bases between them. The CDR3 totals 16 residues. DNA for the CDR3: TGCGCCAGCAGCCAAGAGGCGGCATCCACAATAAAGCCCCAGCATTTT. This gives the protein CASSQEAASTIKPQHF.

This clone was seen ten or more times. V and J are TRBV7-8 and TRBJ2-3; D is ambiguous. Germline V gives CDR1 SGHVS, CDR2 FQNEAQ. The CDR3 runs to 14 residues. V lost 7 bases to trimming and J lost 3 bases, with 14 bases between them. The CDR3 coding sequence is TGTGCCAGCATGAAACGAGATAAAACAGATACGCAGTATTTT. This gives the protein CASMKRDKTDTQYF.

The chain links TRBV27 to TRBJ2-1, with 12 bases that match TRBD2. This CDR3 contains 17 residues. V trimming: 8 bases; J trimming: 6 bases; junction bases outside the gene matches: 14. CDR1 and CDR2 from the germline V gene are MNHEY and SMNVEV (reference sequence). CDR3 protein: CASQQLAGGPASNEQFF. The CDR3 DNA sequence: TGTGCCAGCCAACAACTAGCGGGAGGCCCAGCGTCCAATGAGCAGTTCTTC.